These 15 T cell receptor beta chains originate from one sample sequenced in a study of blood T cells in healthy people across ages. It was with a sample-barcoded 5' primer and a J-beta primer mix that a second PCR of roughly 7 to 12 cycles was run. MiXCR, applied by TCRdb to the 5' RACE reads, yields one record per CDR3 protein. The table includes about 680,000 distinct CDR3 sequences, 45% to 50% detected once. The sample taken for sequencing was blood. These receptors came from an older woman in good health.

The CDR3 loop is CASSQDRSRAGEKLFF. Written as DNA, the CDR3 is TGTGCCAGCAGCCAAGATCGATCCAGGGCGGGTGAAAAACTGTTTTTT. V is TRBV4-2 and J is TRBJ1-4; the D gene is possibly TRBD1 (5 bases). Trimming shortened V by 0 bases and J by 7 bases, and 15 bases separated the two germline ends. The CDR3 covers 16 residues. Germline CDR1 and CDR2: LGHNA and YNFKEQ.

A word on this clonotype: A junction end diverges from the germline sequence, so it may reflect a read error. The chain joins TRBV7-2 to TRBJ1-2; weak D call: TRBD1 (5 bases). CDR1 is SGHTA and CDR2 is FQGNSA in the germline V gene. This CDR3 comprises 14 residues. In nucleotides, the CDR3 is TGTGCCGGCAGCCCAAAGGTTACAGGAGCTGGCTACACCTTC. This translates into CAGSPKVTGAGYTF.

The V and J genes are TRBV11-2 and TRBJ2-7; 7 nucleotides match TRBD2. Germline lookup yields CDR1 SGHAT and CDR2 FQNNGV. Unmatched junction bases numbered 6, after V lost 1 base and J lost 0 bases. The CDR3 is 16 amino acids. CDR3 sequence (DNA): TGTGCCAGCAGCTTAGTGGGGGGGAGGTCCTCCTACGAGCAGTACTTC. Translating it yields CASSLVGGRSSYEQYF.

The J gene is TRBJ2-1, the V gene TRBV9; D gene unclear. Trimming took 4 bases from V and 8 from J, leaving 19 bases between them. CDR3 length equals 15 residues. From germline, CDR1 is SGDLS and CDR2 YYNGEE. CDR3 loop: CASSRSGWGGDEQFF. Here the CDR3 DNA reads TGTGCCAGCAGCCGCTCCGGATGGGGTGGGGATGAGCAGTTCTTC.

This chain uses TRBV6-4 with TRBJ2-7; D unresolved. Germline CDR1 MRHNA, CDR2 SNTAGT. There are 12 residues in the CDR3. Trimming removed 2 bases at V and 3 bases at J, with 5 bases between. CDR3 amino acids: CASSDHSYEQYF. The CDR3, as DNA: TGTGCCAGCAGTGACCACAGCTACGAGCAGTACTTC.

In this sample, this clonotype turned up once. The V and J genes are TRBV18 and TRBJ1-2, with D possibly TRBD1 on 6 matching bases. CDR3 size: 14 residues. CDR1 KGHSH and CDR2 LQKENI come from the germline V gene. Trimming took off 3 bases at V and 8 bases at J, with 16 bases between the two ends. DNA of the CDR3: TGTGCCAGCTCACCTGGTACAGGGTCGGTCGGCTACACCTTC. Translating it yields CASSPGTGSVGYTF.

This sequence joins TRBV20-1 and TRBJ1-4; D is uncertain. Germline loops: CDR1 DFQATT, CDR2 SNEGSKA (reference sequence). CDR3 length: 12 residues. Trimming removed 5 bases at V and 14 bases at J, with 18 bases between. The CDR3 sequence is CSAQVLGGDLFF. CDR3 sequence (DNA): TGCAGTGCTCAAGTCCTAGGAGGAGACCTGTTTTTT.

V is TRBV7-3 and J is TRBJ2-3, with 12 positions matching TRBD2. CDR1 SGHTA and CDR2 FQGTGA come from the germline V gene. The V gene end was trimmed by 2 bases and the J gene end by 7 bases; junction bases not matched to a gene: 10. The CDR3 length is 17 residues. Written as DNA, the CDR3 is TGTGCCAGCAGCTTATTTCGGCTAGCGGGAGGGCCCCATACGCAGTATTTT. Its protein is CASSLFRLAGGPHTQYF.

The rearrangement joins TRBV28 to TRBJ2-2; D is unresolved. Looked up from germline, CDR1 is MDHEN and CDR2 is SYDVKM. The CDR3 has 14 residues. V dropped 6 bases and J dropped 7 bases, with 15 bases sitting between them. The CDR3 loop reads CASRAPVNGGELFF. As DNA, the CDR3 is TGTGCCAGCAGGGCACCCGTAAATGGCGGGGAGCTGTTTTTT.

The genes are TRBV7-2 and TRBJ2-7; 7 bases agree with TRBD1. This CDR3 is built from 16 residues. Germline assignment: CDR1 SGHTA and CDR2 FQGNSA. The ends lost 4 bases at V and 6 bases at J; junction bases unmatched: 15. CDR3 coding DNA: TGTGCCAGCAGCTCTCAATCGGTACAGGGGAGTGGCGAGCAGTACTTC. Amino acids: CASSSQSVQGSGEQYF.

The table lists this clonotype with a few counts. The chain links TRBV7-2 to TRBJ2-1; D is ambiguous. V dropped 2 bases and J dropped 1 base, with 6 bases sitting between them. The CDR3 is made up of 14 amino acids. The germline gives CDR1 SGHTA, CDR2 FQGNSA. The CDR3 sequence: CASSLWGSYNEQFF. The CDR3 nucleotides read TGTGCCAGCAGCTTATGGGGATCCTACAATGAGCAGTTCTTC.

The genes are TRBV27 and TRBJ2-7; D may be TRBD2 (5 bases). CDR3 length: 13 amino acids. Trimming took 6 bases from V and 5 from J, leaving 14 bases between them. The germline V gene encodes CDR1 MNHEY and CDR2 SMNVEV (reference sequence). The CDR3 sequence is CASRTTLVHEQYF. The CDR3 DNA follows: TGTGCCAGCAGGACTACACTTGTTCACGAGCAGTACTTC.

The chain links TRBV5-6 to TRBJ2-7; the match to TRBD1 covers 7 bases. V gave up 5 bases and J gave up 11 bases; unmatched junction bases: 19. The CDR3 consists of 15 residues. Germline V lookup: CDR1 SGHDT, CDR2 YYEEEE. DNA for the CDR3: TGTGCCAGCAGATCGGACAGGACCATGAAAGAGACCAAGTACTTC. Its protein product is CASRSDRTMKETKYF.

About this clonotype: A much more abundant neighbour one base away suggests this may be a read error. The chain employs TRBV18 and TRBJ1-1, with a tentative D call TRBD1 (5 bases). V shed 8 bases and J shed 5 bases, with 12 bases lying between them. This CDR3 has 12 residues. Germline CDR1 reads KGHSH; CDR2 reads LQKENI. CDR3 sequence (DNA): TGTGCCAGCGCACTTTCAGGGACTGAAGCTTTCTTT. The encoded protein is CASALSGTEAFF.

The table lists this clonotype with many counts. This chain connects TRBV29-1 to TRBJ2-7; no firm D call. The CDR3 length is 11 residues. Germline V gives CDR1 SQVTM, CDR2 ANQGSEA. Deletions cut 4 bases from V and 3 bases from J, with 7 bases between. This CDR3 reads CSVAQSYEQYF. For the CDR3, the DNA is TGCAGCGTTGCACAGAGCTACGAGCAGTACTTC.